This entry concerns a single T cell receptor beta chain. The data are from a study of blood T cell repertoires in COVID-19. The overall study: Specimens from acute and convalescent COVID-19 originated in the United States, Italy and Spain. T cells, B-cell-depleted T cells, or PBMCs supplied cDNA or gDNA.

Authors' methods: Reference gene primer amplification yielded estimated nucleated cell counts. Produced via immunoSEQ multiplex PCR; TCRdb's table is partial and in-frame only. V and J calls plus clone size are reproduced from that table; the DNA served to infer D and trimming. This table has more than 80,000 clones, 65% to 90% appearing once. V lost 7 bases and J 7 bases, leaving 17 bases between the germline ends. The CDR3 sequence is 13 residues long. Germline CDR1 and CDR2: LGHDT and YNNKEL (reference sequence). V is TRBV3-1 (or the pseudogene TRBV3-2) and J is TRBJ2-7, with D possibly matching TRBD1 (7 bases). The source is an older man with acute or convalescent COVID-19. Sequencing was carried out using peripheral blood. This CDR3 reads CASIGGGQGEQYF. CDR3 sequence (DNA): TGTGCCAGCATTGGAGGGGGCCAAGGGGAGCAGTACTTC.